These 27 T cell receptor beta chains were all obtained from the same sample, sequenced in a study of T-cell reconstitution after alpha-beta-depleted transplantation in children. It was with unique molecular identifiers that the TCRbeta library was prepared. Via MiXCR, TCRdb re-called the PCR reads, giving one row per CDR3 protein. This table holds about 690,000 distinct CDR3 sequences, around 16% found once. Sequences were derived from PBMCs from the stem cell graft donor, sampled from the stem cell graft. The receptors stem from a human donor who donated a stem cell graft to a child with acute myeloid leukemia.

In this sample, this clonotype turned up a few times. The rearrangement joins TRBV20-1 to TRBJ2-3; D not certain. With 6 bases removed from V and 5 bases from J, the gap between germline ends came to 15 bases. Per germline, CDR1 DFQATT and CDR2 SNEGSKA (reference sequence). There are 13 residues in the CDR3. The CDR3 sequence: CSARTQQLDTQYF. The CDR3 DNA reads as TGCAGTGCCCGGACCCAGCAGTTAGATACGCAGTATTTT.

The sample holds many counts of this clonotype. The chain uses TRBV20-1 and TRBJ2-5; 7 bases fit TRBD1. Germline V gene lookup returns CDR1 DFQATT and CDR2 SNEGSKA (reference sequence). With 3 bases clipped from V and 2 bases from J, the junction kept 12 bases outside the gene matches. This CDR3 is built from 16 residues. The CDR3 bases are TGCAGTGCTAGCCCTCTTCCCGGGACAGAGCAAGAGACCCAGTACTTC. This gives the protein CSASPLPGTEQETQYF.

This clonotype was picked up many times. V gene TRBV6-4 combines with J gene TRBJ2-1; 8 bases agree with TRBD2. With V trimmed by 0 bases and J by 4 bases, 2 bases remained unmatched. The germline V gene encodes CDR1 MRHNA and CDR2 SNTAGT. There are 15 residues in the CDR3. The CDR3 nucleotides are TGTGCCAGCAGTGACTCACTAGCGGAATACAATGAGCAGTTCTTC. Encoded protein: CASSDSLAEYNEQFF.

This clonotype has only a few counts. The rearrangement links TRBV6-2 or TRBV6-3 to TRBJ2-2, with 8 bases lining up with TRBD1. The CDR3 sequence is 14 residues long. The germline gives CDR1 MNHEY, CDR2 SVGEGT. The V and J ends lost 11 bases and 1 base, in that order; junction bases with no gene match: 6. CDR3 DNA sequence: TGTGCCGGGGGGACAGGAGAGAACACCGGGGAGCTGTTTTTT. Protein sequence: CAGGTGENTGELFF.

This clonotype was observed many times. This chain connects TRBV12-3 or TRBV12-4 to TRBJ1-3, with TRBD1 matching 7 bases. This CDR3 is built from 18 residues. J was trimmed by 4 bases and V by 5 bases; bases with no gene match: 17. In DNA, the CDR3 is TGTGCCAGCAGTCTGGGCCGACAGGGACCCTCCTGGGGAAACACCATATATTTT. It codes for CASSLGRQGPSWGNTIYF.

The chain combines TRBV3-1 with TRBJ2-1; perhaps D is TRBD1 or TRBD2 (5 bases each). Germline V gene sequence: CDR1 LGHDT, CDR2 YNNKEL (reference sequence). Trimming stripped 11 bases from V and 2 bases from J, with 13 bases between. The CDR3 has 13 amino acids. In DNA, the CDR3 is TGTGCCCTCGGCTTGGGGGCCTACAATGAGCAGTTCTTC. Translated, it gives CALGLGAYNEQFF.

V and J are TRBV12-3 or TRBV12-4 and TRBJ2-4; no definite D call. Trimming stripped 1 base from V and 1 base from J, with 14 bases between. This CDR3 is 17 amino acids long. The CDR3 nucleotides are TGTGCCAGCAGTTTAGGGATTGAGGCCCCGGCCAAAAACATTCAGTACTTC. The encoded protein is CASSLGIEAPAKNIQYF.

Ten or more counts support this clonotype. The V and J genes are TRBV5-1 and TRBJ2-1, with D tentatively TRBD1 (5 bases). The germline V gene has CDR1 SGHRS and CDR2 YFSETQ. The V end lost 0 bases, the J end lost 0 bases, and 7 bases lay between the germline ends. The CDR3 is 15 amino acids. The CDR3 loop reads CASSLVQVSYNEQFF. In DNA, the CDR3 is TGCGCCAGCAGCTTGGTACAGGTCTCCTACAATGAGCAGTTCTTC.

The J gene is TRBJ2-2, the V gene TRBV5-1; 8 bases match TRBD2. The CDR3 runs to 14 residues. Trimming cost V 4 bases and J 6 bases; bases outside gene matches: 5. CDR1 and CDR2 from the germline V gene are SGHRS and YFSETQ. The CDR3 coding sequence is TGCGCCAGCAGCACGGGACTAGACCCCGGGGAGCTGTTTTTT. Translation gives CASSTGLDPGELFF. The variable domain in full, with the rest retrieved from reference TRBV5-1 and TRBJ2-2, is KAGVTQTPRYLIKTRGQQVTLSCSPISGHRSVSWYQQTPGQGLQFLFEYFSETQRNKGNFPGRFSGRQFSNSRSEMNVSTLELGDSALYLCASSTGLDPGELFFGEGSRLTVL.

In DNA form, the CDR3 reads TGCGCCAGCAGCTTGGGTCCAGGGACTAGCTCCTACGAGCAGTACTTC. It yields the protein CASSLGPGTSSYEQYF. The genes are TRBV5-1 and TRBJ2-7, with 8 nucleotides matching TRBD2. The V segment lost 0 bases and the J segment 0 bases; nucleotides outside the gene matches: 5. Germline CDR1 is SGHRS and CDR2 is YFSETQ. The CDR3 spans 16 residues. The full variable domain, with the rest looked up from reference TRBV5-1 and TRBJ2-7, is KAGVTQTPRYLIKTRGQQVTLSCSPISGHRSVSWYQQTPGQGLQFLFEYFSETQRNKGNFPGRFSGRQFSNSRSEMNVSTLELGDSALYLCASSLGPGTSSYEQYFGPGTRLTVT.

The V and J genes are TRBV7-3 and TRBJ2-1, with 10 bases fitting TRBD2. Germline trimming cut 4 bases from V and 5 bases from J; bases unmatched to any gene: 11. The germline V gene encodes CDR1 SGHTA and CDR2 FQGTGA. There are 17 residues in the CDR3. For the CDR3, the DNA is TGTGCCAGCAGCTCCTCGTTACTAGCGGGGAGAAACAATGAGCAGTTCTTC. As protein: CASSSSLLAGRNNEQFF.

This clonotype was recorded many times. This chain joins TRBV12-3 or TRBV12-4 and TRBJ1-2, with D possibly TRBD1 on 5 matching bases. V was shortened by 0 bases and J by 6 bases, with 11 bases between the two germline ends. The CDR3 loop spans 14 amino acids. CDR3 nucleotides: TGTGCCAGCAGTTTAGCAGCAGGGACGGATGGCTACACCTTC. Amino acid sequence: CASSLAAGTDGYTF.

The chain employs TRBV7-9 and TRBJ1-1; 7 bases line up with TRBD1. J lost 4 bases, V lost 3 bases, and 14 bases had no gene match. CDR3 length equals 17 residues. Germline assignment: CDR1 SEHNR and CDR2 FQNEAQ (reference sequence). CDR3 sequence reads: CASSFLQGGSLGTEAFF. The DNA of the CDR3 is TGTGCCAGCAGCTTTCTACAAGGGGGCTCCCTGGGCACTGAAGCTTTCTTT.

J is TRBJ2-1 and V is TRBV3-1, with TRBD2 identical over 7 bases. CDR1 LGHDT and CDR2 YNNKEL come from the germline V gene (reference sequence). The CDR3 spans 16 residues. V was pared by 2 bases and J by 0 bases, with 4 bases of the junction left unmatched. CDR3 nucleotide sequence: TGTGCCAGCAGCCAATTGCGGGGGAGCTCCTACAATGAGCAGTTCTTC. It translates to CASSQLRGSSYNEQFF.

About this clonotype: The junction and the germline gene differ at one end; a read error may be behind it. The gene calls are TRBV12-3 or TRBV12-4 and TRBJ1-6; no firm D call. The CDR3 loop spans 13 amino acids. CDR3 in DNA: TGCACCACGGTTGCCTTGGGGAATTCACCCCTCCACTTT. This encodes CTTVALGNSPLHF.

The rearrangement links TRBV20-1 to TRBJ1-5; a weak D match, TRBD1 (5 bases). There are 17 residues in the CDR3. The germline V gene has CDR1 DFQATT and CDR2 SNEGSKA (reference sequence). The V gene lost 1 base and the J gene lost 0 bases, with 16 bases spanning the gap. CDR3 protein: CSARAYGAPYSNQPQHF. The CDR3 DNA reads TGCAGTGCTAGAGCCTATGGGGCTCCTTATAGCAATCAGCCCCAGCATTTT.

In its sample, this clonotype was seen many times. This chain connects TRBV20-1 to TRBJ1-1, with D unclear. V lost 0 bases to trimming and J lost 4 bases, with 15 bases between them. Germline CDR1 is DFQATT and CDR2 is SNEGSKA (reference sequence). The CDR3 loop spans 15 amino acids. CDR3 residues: CSARDSARRATEAFF. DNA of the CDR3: TGCAGTGCTAGAGATTCGGCCCGGAGGGCCACTGAAGCTTTCTTT.

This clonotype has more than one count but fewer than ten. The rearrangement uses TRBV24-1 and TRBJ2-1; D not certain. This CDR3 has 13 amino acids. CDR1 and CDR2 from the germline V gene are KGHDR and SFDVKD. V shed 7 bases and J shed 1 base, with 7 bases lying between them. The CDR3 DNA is TGTGCCACCAGGGAGACTTCCTACAATGAGCAGTTCTTC. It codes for CATRETSYNEQFF.

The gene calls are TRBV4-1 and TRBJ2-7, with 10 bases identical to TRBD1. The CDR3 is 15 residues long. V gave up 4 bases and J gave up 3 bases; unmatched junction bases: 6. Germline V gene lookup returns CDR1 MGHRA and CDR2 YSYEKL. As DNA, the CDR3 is TGCGCCAGCAGCCCGACAGGGACAGGGGTCTACGAGCAGTACTTC. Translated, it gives CASSPTGTGVYEQYF.

The CDR3 sequence: CASSLVGKMNTEAFF. CDR3 DNA sequence: TGTGCCAGCAGCTTAGTAGGCAAGATGAACACTGAAGCTTTCTTT. The rearrangement joins TRBV11-2 to TRBJ1-1; D is uncertain. The CDR3 is 15 amino acids. Germline V lookup: CDR1 SGHAT, CDR2 FQNNGV. The germline V and J ends were trimmed by 1 base and 0 bases, with 9 bases remaining between them.

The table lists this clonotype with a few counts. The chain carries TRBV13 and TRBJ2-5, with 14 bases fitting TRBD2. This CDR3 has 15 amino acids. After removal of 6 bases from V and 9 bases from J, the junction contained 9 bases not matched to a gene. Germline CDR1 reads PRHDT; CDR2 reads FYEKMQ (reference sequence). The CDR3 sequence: CASRSGTSGGGAQYF. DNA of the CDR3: TGTGCCAGCAGATCCGGGACTAGCGGGGGCGGTGCCCAGTACTTC.

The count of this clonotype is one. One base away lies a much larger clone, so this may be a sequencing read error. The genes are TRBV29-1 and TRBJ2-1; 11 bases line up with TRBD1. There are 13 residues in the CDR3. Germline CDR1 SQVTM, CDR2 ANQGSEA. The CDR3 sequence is CRGSPGQGDEQFF. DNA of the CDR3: TGCAGAGGGTCTCCGGGACAGGGGGATGAGCAGTTCTTC.

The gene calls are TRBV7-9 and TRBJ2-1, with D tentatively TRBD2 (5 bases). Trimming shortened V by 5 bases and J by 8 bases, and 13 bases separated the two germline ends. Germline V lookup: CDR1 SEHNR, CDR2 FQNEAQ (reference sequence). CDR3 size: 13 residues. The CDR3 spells CASSAWRNDEQFF. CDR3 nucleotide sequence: TGTGCCAGCAGCGCCTGGAGGAACGATGAGCAGTTCTTC.

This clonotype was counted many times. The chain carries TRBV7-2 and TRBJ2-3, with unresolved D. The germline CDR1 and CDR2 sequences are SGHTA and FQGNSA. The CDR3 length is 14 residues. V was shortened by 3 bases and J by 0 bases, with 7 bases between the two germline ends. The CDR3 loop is CASSFAGSTDTQYF. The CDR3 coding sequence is TGTGCCAGCAGCTTTGCAGGTAGCACAGATACGCAGTATTTT.

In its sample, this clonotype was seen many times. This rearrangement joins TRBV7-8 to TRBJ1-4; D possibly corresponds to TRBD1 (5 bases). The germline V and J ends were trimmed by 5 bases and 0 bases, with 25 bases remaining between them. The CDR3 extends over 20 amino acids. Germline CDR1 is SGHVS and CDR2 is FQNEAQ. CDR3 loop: CASSQQRGTSSLATNEKLFF. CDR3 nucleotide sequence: TGTGCCAGCAGCCAACAGCGCGGGACGTCATCCCTCGCAACTAATGAAAAACTGTTTTTT.

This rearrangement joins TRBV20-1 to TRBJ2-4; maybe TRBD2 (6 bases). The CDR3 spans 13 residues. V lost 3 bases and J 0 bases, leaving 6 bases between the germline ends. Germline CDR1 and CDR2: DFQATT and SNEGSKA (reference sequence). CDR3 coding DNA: TGCAGTGCTAGCGGGGGAGCCAAAAACATTCAGTACTTC. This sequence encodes CSASGGAKNIQYF.

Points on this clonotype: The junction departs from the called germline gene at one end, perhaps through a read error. CDR3 nucleotides: TGCAGTGCTTCAGACGTTCAGAAAGCCAAAAACATTCAGTGCTTC. This encodes CSASDVQKAKNIQCF. J is TRBJ2-4 and V is TRBV20-1, with D unclear. The CDR3 extends over 15 amino acids. The germline CDR1 and CDR2 sequences are DFQATT and SNEGSKA (reference sequence).